This T cell receptor (beta chain) was sequenced for a study of cytomegalovirus exposure and HLA in healthy donors. The PCR contained 60 Vbeta and 13 Jbeta primers. Assay: immunoSEQ multiplex PCR; the TCRdb copy retains only in-frame clones and omits some. The table counts approximately 100,000 clones; more than 0.5% lies in the top ten. The CDR3 has 13 amino acids. With V trimmed by 3 bases and J by 7 bases, 3 bases remained unmatched. Germline lookup yields CDR1 KGHSH and CDR2 LQKENI. Whole-study findings and limits: According to reports, the classifier identified cytomegalovirus status with high specificity and sensitivity. TCR beta chain V- and J-gene trimming was linked, in a later analysis, to a missense variant in DCLRE1C.

Of note for this clone: Its antigen is unidentified.

The receptor was derived from a man aged 50 or older in good health and CMV-seronegative. Source material: PBMCs. The chain joins TRBV18 to TRBJ2-7, with 10 bases that match TRBD1. The DNA for the CDR3 is TGTGCCAGCTCACCGGGACAGGGGAGGGAGCAGTACTTC. The encoded protein is CASSPGQGREQYF.